This record looks at one T cell receptor beta chain sequence and its context. Its antigen is unknown. This entry belongs to a study of cytomegalovirus exposure and HLA in healthy donors. The study's findings and limits: Accurate prediction of HLA-A and HLA-B alleles (for most subjects) was reportedly achieved from TCR beta sequences. The only immune exposure information that was available was CMV serostatus. Investigators reported over 150 TCR beta chains as tied to cytomegalovirus.

Vbeta (60) and Jbeta (13) primers were used in the PCR. Libraries were prepared by immunoSEQ multiplex PCR; TCRdb keeps only in-frame clonotypes and omits some of them. The repertoire holds tens of thousands of clones, approximately 69% seen once, with roughly 21% in the top ten. V lost 6 bases to trimming and J lost 7 bases; unmatched junction nucleotides: 11. CDR1 and CDR2 from the germline V gene are MDHEN and SYDVKM. The CDR3 has 14 amino acids. The sequence was obtained from a woman aged 45-60 years in good health and CMV-seropositive. The J gene is TRBJ1-2, the V gene TRBV28; TRBD1 agrees at 7 bases. Sequencing input: PBMCs. This chain's CDR3 is CASRRPVGGSGYTF. As DNA, the CDR3 is TGTGCCAGCAGGCGTCCCGTAGGGGGCTCTGGCTACACCTTC.